The next 26 T cell receptor beta chains were all read from a single sample in a study of graft-versus-host responses after intestinal transplantation. Sequencing was performed with immunoSEQ multiplex PCR; in TCRdb, only in-frame clones are kept and a portion is missing. The table lists 50,000 to 80,000 clones, 85% to 95% of them singletons. No antigens are known for them. The specimen comprised unstimulated CD8+ T cells sorted from spleen or lymph node cells, sampled before transplant. These TCRs come from a human donor who was the organ donor for an intestinal transplant.

The chain couples TRBV19 to TRBJ1-1; D may be TRBD1 (6 bases). V lost 3 bases, J lost 1 base, and 15 bases lay in between. Germline V gene data show CDR1 as LNHDA and CDR2 as SQIVND (reference sequence). The CDR3 sequence is 16 residues long. CDR3 residues: CASSMGEGHQNTEAFF. The CDR3, as DNA: TGTGCCAGTAGTATGGGGGAGGGACACCAGAACACTGAAGCTTTCTTT.

The chain uses TRBV5-1 and TRBJ2-7; 9 positions agree with TRBD1. The length of the CDR3 is 14 residues. Germline CDR1 SGHRS, CDR2 YFSETQ. V dropped 4 bases and J dropped 2; count of bases not matched to a gene: 4. The CDR3 is CASSPGQGAYEQYF. CDR3 DNA: TGCGCCAGCAGCCCGGGACAGGGAGCCTACGAGCAGTACTTC. Filled out from reference TRBV5-1 and TRBJ2-7, the complete variable domain reads KAGVTQTPRYLIKTRGQQVTLSCSPISGHRSVSWYQQTPGQGLQFLFEYFSETQRNKGNFPGRFSGRQFSNSRSEMNVSTLELGDSALYLCASSPGQGAYEQYFGPGTRLTVT.

The J gene is TRBJ1-1, the V gene TRBV25-1, with a weak D call TRBD1 (6 bases). The CDR3 covers 14 residues. The V end was cut by 4 bases, the J end by 1 base, with 10 bases between. The germline gives CDR1 MGHDK, CDR2 SYGVNS. CDR3 sequence: CASSVGASNTEAFF. The CDR3 coding sequence is TGTGCCAGCAGTGTGGGGGCCTCGAACACTGAAGCTTTCTTT.

The chain employs TRBV13 and TRBJ2-7; 11 bases fit TRBD1. The trim removed 6 bases at V and 6 bases at J, leaving 10 bases unmatched. Germline V gene data show CDR1 as PRHDT and CDR2 as FYEKMQ (reference sequence). This CDR3 spans 15 amino acids. This CDR3 reads CASSTGGQGDLEQYF. The DNA of the CDR3 is TGTGCCAGCAGTACCGGGGGACAGGGGGATCTCGAGCAGTACTTC. Supplemented by reference TRBV13 and TRBJ2-7, the full variable domain reads AAGVIQSPRHLIKEKRETATLKCYPIPRHDTVYWYQQGPGQDPQFLISFYEKMQSDKGSIPDRFSAQQFSDYHSELNMSSLELGDSALYFCASSTGGQGDLEQYFGPGTRLTVT.

This clone showed up just once. The chain joins TRBV15 to TRBJ1-2, with 7 bases fitting TRBD1. Germline assignment: CDR1 LNHNV and CDR2 YYDKDF (reference sequence). The CDR3 covers 13 residues. Trimming at V came to 5 bases and at J to 7 bases, leaving 7 bases not matched to a gene. CDR3 bases: TGTGCCACCAGCCCTGACAGGGTCAGTGGCTACACCTTC. As protein: CATSPDRVSGYTF. Combining the CDR3 with reference TRBV15 and TRBJ1-2 gives the whole variable domain DAMVIQNPRYQVTQFGKPVTLSCSQTLNHNVMYWYQQKSSQAPKLLFHYYDKDFNNEADTPDNFQSRRPNTSFCFLDIRSPGLGDTAMYLCATSPDRVSGYTFGSGTRLTVV.

This rearrangement joins TRBV6-5 to TRBJ2-1, with a weak D call TRBD2 (5 bases). The CDR3 has 13 amino acids. V lost 0 bases, J lost 9 bases, and 9 bases lay in between. Germline CDR1 reads MNHEY; CDR2 reads SVGAGI. For the CDR3, the DNA is TGTGCCAGCAGTTACTCCTACCGGGGTGAGCAGTTCTTC. As protein: CASSYSYRGEQFF.

The chain recombines TRBV12-5 with TRBJ1-1; TRBD1 is a possible D gene (6 bases). There are 12 residues in the CDR3. The V end was cut by 4 bases, the J end by 8 bases, with 11 bases between. CDR1 and CDR2 (germline): LGHNT, FRNRAP. This CDR3 is CASGWGPGEAFF. CDR3 sequence (DNA): TGTGCTAGTGGTTGGGGGCCAGGAGAAGCTTTCTTT.

This clone was detected only once. The rearrangement joins TRBV27 to TRBJ1-6; D unclear. The V gene lost 4 bases and the J gene lost 6 bases, with 7 bases spanning the gap. The CDR3 contains 13 residues. Germline CDR1 reads MNHEY; CDR2 reads SMNVEV (reference sequence). Here the CDR3 DNA reads TGTGCCAGCAGTTCTCTAGTTAATTCACCCCTCCACTTT. It yields the protein CASSSLVNSPLHF.

The chain uses TRBV6-5 and TRBJ1-1; 8 bases map to TRBD1. CDR3 length: 13 amino acids. The germline gives CDR1 MNHEY, CDR2 SVGAGI. V shed 6 bases, J shed 4 bases, and the junction held 4 bases outside the gene matches. In nucleotides, the CDR3 is TGTGCCAGCAGCTCAGGGGGCGGCACTGAAGCTTTCTTT. It is translated as CASSSGGGTEAFF.

V and J are TRBV7-9 and TRBJ2-7; 8 bases agree with TRBD2. With 1 base clipped from V and 5 bases from J, the junction kept 7 bases outside the gene matches. Looked up from germline, CDR1 is SEHNR and CDR2 is FQNEAQ (reference sequence). The CDR3 length is 15 residues. The CDR3 DNA follows: TGTGCCAGCAGCTTAGGCCCCGGGACTAGTAACGAGCAGTACTTC. This encodes CASSLGPGTSNEQYF.

The chain employs TRBV4-1 and TRBJ2-5, with a tentative D call TRBD2 (6 bases). The DNA end is a closer match to TRBJ2-7, so the J assignment may be wrong. Germline CDR1 MGHRA, CDR2 YSYEKL. The CDR3 runs 15 residues. The CDR3 nucleotides are TGCGCCAGCAGCCAAGGATGGGGACTCAACTACGAGCAGTACTTC. This translates into CASSQGWGLNYEQYF.

The V gene is TRBV4-1, the J gene TRBJ2-3; 11 bases agree with TRBD2. CDR3 length equals 17 residues. V shed 1 base, J shed 6 bases, and the junction held 9 bases outside the gene matches. Germline lookup yields CDR1 MGHRA and CDR2 YSYEKL. CDR3 sequence: CASSQGPSGRPFDTQYF. The CDR3 coding sequence is TGCGCCAGCAGCCAAGGACCTAGCGGGAGGCCCTTTGATACGCAGTATTTT.

V is TRBV6-4 and J is TRBJ1-3; no reliable D call. The length of the CDR3 is 20 residues. Germline CDR1 reads MRHNA; CDR2 reads SNTAGT. Between the trimmed V and J ends, which lost 11 bases and 0 bases, there was a span of 32 bases. The CDR3 DNA reads TGTGCCTACGTGCGGGAGTTCCTGGCTCACGGCCAGAGCTCTGGAAACACCATATATTTT. Translating gives CAYVREFLAHGQSSGNTIYF.

J is TRBJ2-5 and V is TRBV6-5; 7 bases are shared with TRBD2. V trimming: 0 bases; J trimming: 5 bases; junction bases outside the gene matches: 9. Germline lookup yields CDR1 MNHEY and CDR2 SVGAGI. The CDR3 covers 16 residues. The DNA for the CDR3 is TGTGCCAGCAGTTACTCGAGTGGGGGGGGAGGTGAGACCCAGTACTTC. Its protein is CASSYSSGGGGETQYF.

V usage is TRBV27 and J usage is TRBJ2-3, with 9 bases that match TRBD2. Trimming at V came to 0 bases and at J to 0 bases, leaving 7 bases not matched to a gene. The CDR3 covers 18 residues. CDR1 MNHEY and CDR2 SMNVEV come from the germline V gene (reference sequence). CDR3 DNA: TGTGCCAGCAGTTTATCCCCTAGCGGGACCTCTAGCACAGATACGCAGTATTTT. Protein: CASSLSPSGTSSTDTQYF.

This clone is a singleton in its sample. The rearrangement joins TRBV5-3 to TRBJ2-1, with 9 bases identical to TRBD2. TRBV5-3 is annotated as an ORF whose role is uncertain. Trimming took 3 bases from V and 5 from J; bases not matched to a gene: 18. The CDR3 loop spans 19 amino acids. The CDR3 nucleotides are TGTGCCAGAAGCTCCATAGCACTAGCGGGCCCACTCTGCGACAATGAGCAGTTCTTC. Translation: CARSSIALAGPLCDNEQFF.

The chain couples TRBV5-5 to TRBJ2-7, with D tentatively TRBD2 (5 bases). CDR1 and CDR2 (germline): SGHKS, YYEKEE (reference sequence). V was pared by 2 bases and J by 2 bases, with 14 bases between. The CDR3 totals 15 residues. CDR3 loop: CASSLWAGQAYEQYF. CDR3 nucleotide sequence: TGTGCCAGCAGCTTATGGGCGGGCCAAGCCTACGAGCAGTACTTC.

The CDR3 DNA reads as TGTGCCAGCAGTGACTCCAGCACCGGGGAGCTGTTTTTT. It translates to CASSDSSTGELFF. The rearrangement links TRBV6-4 to TRBJ2-2, with no clear D. The germline V gene encodes CDR1 MRHNA and CDR2 SNTAGT. CDR3 length: 13 residues. The V and J ends lost 0 bases and 4 bases respectively, with 3 bases between them.

V usage is TRBV28 and J usage is TRBJ2-7, with a tentative D call TRBD2 (6 bases). There are 12 residues in the CDR3. Trimming took off 6 bases at V and 7 bases at J, with 13 bases between the two ends. Germline V gene lookup returns CDR1 MDHEN and CDR2 SYDVKM. CDR3 loop: CASSLIGGEQYF. The CDR3 DNA sequence: TGTGCCAGCAGCCTTATTGGAGGGGAGCAGTACTTC. The full variable domain, its missing parts supplied by reference TRBV28 and TRBJ2-7, is DVKVTQSSRYLVKRTGEKVFLECVQDMDHENMFWYRQDPGLGLRLIYFSYDVKMKEKGDIPEGYSVSREKKERFSLILESASTNQTSMYLCASSLIGGEQYFGPGTRLTVT.

The chain couples TRBV6-1 to TRBJ1-2; D possibly corresponds to TRBD1 (5 bases). This CDR3 has 15 residues. The V end was cut by 6 bases, the J end by 5 bases, with 19 bases between. Germline V gives CDR1 MNHNS, CDR2 SASEGT. The CDR3: CASRETQGMGYGYTF. In DNA form, the CDR3 reads TGTGCCAGCAGAGAGACTCAGGGCATGGGGTATGGCTACACCTTC.

V and J are TRBV7-6 and TRBJ2-5; the match to TRBD2 covers 9 bases. V gave up 4 bases and J gave up 5 bases; unmatched junction bases: 11. Germline V CDR1 and CDR2: SGHVS, FNYEAQ. This CDR3 region has 16 residues. The CDR3 sequence: CASSSHSGSFYETQYF. CDR3 sequence (DNA): TGTGCCAGCAGCTCCCATAGCGGGAGTTTTTACGAGACCCAGTACTTC.

The V and J genes are TRBV27 and TRBJ2-7, with TRBD1 matching over 10 bases. V gave up 4 bases and J gave up 4 bases; unmatched junction bases: 10. CDR3 length: 16 residues. From germline, CDR1 is MNHEY and CDR2 SMNVEV (reference sequence). The CDR3 DNA reads as TGTGCCAGCAGTTCGCGTAACGGACAGGGGGGGTACGAGCAGTACTTC. It codes for CASSSRNGQGGYEQYF.

The chain carries TRBV28 and TRBJ1-2, with 7 bases identical to TRBD1. Unmatched junction bases numbered 7, after V lost 5 bases and J lost 4 bases. The V gene's germline CDR1 is MDHEN and CDR2 SYDVKM. The CDR3 is 14 amino acids. The CDR3 DNA follows: TGTGCCAGCAGTCCACAGGGGACAGCCTATGGCTACACCTTC. It is translated as CASSPQGTAYGYTF.

The chain employs TRBV9 and TRBJ2-1, with 9 positions matching TRBD2. Per germline, CDR1 SGDLS and CDR2 YYNGEE. CDR3 length: 15 amino acids. The V gene end was trimmed by 0 bases and the J gene end by 3 bases; junction bases not matched to a gene: 1. CDR3 region: CASSVGGRDYNEQFF. CDR3 in DNA: TGTGCCAGCAGCGTAGGCGGGAGGGACTACAATGAGCAGTTCTTC.

V and J are TRBV27 and TRBJ2-6, with D hard to call. V gave up 2 bases and J gave up 4 bases, with 9 bases separating them. The CDR3 is made up of 15 amino acids. Germline V gene lookup returns CDR1 MNHEY and CDR2 SMNVEV (reference sequence). The CDR3 loop reads CASSLGPWGANVLTF. As DNA, the CDR3 is TGTGCCAGCAGTTTAGGCCCCTGGGGGGCCAACGTCCTGACTTTC.

The genes are TRBV6-1 and TRBJ2-7; 10 bases are a match to TRBD1. This CDR3 has 14 amino acids. V lost 5 bases to trimming and J lost 4 bases; unmatched junction nucleotides: 5. CDR1 and CDR2 (germline): MNHNS, SASEGT. The CDR3 nucleotides read TGTGCCAGCAGTACGACAGGGGGCGGGTACGAGCAGTACTTC. Translating it yields CASSTTGGGYEQYF.